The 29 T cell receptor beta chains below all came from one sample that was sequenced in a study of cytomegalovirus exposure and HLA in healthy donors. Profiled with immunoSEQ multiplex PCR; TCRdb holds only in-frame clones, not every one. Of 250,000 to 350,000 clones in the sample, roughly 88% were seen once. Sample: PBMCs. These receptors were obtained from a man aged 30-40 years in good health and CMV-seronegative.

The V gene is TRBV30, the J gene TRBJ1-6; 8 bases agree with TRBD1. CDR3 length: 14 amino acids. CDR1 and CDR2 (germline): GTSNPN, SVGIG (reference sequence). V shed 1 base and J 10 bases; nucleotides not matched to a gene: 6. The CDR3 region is CAWSASTGVSPLHF. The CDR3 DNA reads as TGTGCCTGGAGTGCCTCGACAGGGGTCTCACCCCTCCACTTT.

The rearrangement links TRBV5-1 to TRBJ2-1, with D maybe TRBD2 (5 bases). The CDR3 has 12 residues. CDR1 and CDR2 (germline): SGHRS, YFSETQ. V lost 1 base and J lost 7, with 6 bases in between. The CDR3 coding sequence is TGCGCCAGCAGCTTGACTAGGAATGAGCAGTTCTTC. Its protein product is CASSLTRNEQFF. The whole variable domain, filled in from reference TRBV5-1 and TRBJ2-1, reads KAGVTQTPRYLIKTRGQQVTLSCSPISGHRSVSWYQQTPGQGLQFLFEYFSETQRNKGNFPGRFSGRQFSNSRSEMNVSTLELGDSALYLCASSLTRNEQFFGPGTRLTVL.

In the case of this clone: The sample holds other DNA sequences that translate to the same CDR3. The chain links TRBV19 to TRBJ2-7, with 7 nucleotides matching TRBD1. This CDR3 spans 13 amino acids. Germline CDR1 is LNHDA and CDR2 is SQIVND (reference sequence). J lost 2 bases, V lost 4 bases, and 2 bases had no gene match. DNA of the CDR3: TGTGCCAGTAGTACGACAGGGACCTACGAGCAGTACTTC. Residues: CASSTTGTYEQYF.

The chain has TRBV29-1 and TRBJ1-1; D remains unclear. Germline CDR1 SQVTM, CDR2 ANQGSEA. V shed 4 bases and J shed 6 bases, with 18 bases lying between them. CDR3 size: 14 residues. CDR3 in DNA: TGCAGCGTTGGCTTCGGGGAGGGAAGGGCTGAAGCTTTCTTT. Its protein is CSVGFGEGRAEAFF.

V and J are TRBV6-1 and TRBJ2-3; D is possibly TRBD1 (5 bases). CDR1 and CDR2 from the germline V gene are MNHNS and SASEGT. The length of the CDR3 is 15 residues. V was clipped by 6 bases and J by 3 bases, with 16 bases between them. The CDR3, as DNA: TGTGCCAGCAGGGTCACAGGAATCGAGACAGATACGCAGTATTTT. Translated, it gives CASRVTGIETDTQYF.

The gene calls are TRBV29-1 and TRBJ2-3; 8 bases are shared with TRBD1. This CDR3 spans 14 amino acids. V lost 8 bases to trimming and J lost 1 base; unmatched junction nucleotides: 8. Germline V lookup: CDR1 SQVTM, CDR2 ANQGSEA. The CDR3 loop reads CSLSPGQGTDTQYF. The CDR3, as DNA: TGCAGCCTCTCTCCGGGACAGGGCACAGATACGCAGTATTTT.

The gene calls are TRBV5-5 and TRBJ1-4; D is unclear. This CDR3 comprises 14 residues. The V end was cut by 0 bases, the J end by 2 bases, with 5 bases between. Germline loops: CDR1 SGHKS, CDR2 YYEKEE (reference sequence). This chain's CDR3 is CASSLDSTNEKLFF. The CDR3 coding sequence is TGTGCCAGCAGCTTGGACAGCACTAATGAAAAACTGTTTTTT.

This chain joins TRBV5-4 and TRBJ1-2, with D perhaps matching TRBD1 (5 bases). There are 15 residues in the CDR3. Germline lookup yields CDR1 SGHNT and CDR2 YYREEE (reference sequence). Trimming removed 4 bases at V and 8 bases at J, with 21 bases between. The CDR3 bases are TGTGCCAGCAGCCCGGAGGGGCAGGTCGCGAGAGGCTACACCTTC. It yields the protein CASSPEGQVARGYTF.

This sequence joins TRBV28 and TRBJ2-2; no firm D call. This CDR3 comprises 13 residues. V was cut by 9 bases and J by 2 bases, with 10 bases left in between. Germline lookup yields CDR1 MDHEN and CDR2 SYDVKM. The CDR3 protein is CASLFRNTGELFF. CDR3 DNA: TGTGCCAGTCTATTCCGAAACACCGGGGAGCTGTTTTTT.

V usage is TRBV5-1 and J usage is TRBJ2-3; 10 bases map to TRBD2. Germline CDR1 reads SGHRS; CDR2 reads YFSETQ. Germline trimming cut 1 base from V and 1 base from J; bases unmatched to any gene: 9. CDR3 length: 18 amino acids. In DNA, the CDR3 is TGCGCCAGCAGCTTGCGAGCGGGGGGGCCAATCCGCACAGATACGCAGTATTTT. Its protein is CASSLRAGGPIRTDTQYF.

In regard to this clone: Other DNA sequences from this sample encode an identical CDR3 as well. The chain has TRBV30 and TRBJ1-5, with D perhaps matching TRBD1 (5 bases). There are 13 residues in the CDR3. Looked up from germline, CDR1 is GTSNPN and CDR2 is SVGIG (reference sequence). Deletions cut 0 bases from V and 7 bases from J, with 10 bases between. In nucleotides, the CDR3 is TGTGCCTGGAGTGTAGGGGCGTCACAGCCCCAGCATTTT. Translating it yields CAWSVGASQPQHF. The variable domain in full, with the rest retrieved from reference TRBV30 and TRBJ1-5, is SQTIHQWPATLVQPVGSPLSLECTVEGTSNPNLYWYRQAAGRGLQLLFYSVGIGQISSEVPQNLSASRPQDRQFILSSKKLLLSDSGFYLCAWSVGASQPQHFGDGTRLSIL.

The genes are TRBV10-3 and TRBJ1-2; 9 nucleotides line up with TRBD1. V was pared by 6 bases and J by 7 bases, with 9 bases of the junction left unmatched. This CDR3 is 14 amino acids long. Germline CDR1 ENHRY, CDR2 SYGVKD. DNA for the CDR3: TGTGCCATCAGAAATAGGACAGGGGTTTCTGGCTACACCTTC. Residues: CAIRNRTGVSGYTF.

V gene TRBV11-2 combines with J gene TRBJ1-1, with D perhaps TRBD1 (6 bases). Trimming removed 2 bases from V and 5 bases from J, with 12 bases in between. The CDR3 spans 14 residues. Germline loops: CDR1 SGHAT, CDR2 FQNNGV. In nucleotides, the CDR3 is TGTGCCAGCAGCTTATTCAGGGGTGGGACTGAAGCTTTCTTT. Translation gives CASSLFRGGTEAFF.

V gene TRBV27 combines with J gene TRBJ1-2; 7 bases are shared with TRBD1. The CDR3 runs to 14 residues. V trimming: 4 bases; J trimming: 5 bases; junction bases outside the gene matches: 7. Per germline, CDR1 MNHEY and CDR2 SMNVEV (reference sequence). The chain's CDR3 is CASSSRQGSYGYTF. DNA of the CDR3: TGTGCCAGCAGTTCCCGACAGGGCTCTTATGGCTACACCTTC.

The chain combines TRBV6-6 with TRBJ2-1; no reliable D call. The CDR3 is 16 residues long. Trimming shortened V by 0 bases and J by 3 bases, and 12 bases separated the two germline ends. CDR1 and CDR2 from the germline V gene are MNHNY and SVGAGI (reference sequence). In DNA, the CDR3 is TGTGCCAGCAGTTACTCGAAACGTGCGGACTACAATGAGCAGTTCTTC. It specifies CASSYSKRADYNEQFF.

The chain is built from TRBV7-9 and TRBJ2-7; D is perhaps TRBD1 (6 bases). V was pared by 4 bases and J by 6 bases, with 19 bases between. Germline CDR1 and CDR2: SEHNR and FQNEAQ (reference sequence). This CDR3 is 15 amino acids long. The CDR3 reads CASSSDSRLPGEQYF. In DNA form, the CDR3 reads TGTGCCAGCAGCTCGGACAGCCGGTTACCTGGCGAGCAGTACTTC.

This chain's CDR3 is CASTYSRTGSYEQYF. CDR3 sequence (DNA): TGTGCCAGCACCTACTCCCGGACAGGATCCTACGAGCAGTACTTC. This rearrangement joins TRBV6-5 to TRBJ2-7; the match to TRBD1 covers 7 bases. V trimming: 7 bases; J trimming: 1 base; junction bases outside the gene matches: 10. Per the germline V gene, CDR1 is MNHEY and CDR2 is SVGAGI. This CDR3 comprises 15 residues.

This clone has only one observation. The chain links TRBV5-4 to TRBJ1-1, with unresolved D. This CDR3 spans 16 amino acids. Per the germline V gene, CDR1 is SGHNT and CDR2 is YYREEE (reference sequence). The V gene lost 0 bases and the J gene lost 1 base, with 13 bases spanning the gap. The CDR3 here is CASSLGGREQNTEAFF. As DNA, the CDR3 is TGTGCCAGCAGCTTGGGTGGGAGGGAGCAGAACACTGAAGCTTTCTTT.

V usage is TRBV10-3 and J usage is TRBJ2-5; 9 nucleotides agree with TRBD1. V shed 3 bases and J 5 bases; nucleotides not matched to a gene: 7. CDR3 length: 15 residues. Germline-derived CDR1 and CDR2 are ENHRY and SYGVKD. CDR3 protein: CAISDPGQGLETQYF. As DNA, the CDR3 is TGTGCCATCAGTGACCCGGGACAGGGATTGGAGACCCAGTACTTC.

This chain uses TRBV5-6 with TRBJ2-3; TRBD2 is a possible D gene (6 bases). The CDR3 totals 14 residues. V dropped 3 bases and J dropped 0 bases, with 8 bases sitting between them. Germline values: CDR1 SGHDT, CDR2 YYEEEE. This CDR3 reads CASSSGLSTDTQYF. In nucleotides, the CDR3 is TGTGCCAGCAGCTCGGGACTGAGCACAGATACGCAGTATTTT.

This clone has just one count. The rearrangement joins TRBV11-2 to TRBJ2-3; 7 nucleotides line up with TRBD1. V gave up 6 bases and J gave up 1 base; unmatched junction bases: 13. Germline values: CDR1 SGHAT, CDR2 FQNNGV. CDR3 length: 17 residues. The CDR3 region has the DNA TGTGCCAGCAGGTCGTACAGGGGAGTGCGGGGCACAGATACGCAGTATTTT. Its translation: CASRSYRGVRGTDTQYF. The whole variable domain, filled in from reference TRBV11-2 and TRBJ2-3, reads EAGVAQSPRYKIIEKRQSVAFWCNPISGHATLYWYQQILGQGPKLLIQFQNNGVVDDSQLPKDRFSAERLKGVDSTLKIQPAKLEDSAVYLCASRSYRGVRGTDTQYFGPGTRLTVL.

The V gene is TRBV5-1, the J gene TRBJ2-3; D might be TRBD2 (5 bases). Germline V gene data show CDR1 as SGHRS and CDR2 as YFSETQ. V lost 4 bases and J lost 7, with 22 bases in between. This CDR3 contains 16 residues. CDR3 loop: CASSPGGYGALYTQYF. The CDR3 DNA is TGCGCCAGCAGCCCCGGAGGTTATGGTGCTTTATATACGCAGTATTTT. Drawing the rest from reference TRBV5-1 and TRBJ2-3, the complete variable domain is KAGVTQTPRYLIKTRGQQVTLSCSPISGHRSVSWYQQTPGQGLQFLFEYFSETQRNKGNFPGRFSGRQFSNSRSEMNVSTLELGDSALYLCASSPGGYGALYTQYFGPGTRLTVL.

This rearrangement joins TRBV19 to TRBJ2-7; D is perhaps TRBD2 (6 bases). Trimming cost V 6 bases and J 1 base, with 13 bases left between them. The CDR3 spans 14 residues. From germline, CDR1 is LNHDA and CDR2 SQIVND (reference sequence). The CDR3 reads CASSIQEGSYEQYF. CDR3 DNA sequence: TGTGCCAGTAGCATTCAGGAGGGTTCCTACGAGCAGTACTTC.

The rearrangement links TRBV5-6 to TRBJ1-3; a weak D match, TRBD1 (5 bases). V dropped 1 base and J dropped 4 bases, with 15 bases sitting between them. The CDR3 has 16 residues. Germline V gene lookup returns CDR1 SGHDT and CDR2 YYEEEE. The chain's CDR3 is CASSLLRGAGGNTIYF. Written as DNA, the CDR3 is TGTGCCAGCAGCTTGTTACGTGGGGCTGGGGGAAACACCATATATTTT.

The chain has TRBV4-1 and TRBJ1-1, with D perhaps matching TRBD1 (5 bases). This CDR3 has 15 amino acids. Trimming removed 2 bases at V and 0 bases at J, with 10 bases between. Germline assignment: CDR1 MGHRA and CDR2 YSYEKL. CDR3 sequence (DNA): TGCGCCAGCAGCCAAAAGGAGGGGTTGAACACTGAAGCTTTCTTT. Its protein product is CASSQKEGLNTEAFF.

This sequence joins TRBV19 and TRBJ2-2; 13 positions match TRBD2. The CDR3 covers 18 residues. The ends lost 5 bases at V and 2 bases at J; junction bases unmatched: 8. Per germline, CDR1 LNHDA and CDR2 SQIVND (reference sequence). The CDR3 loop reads CASSAKPGLAGNTGELFF. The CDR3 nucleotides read TGTGCCAGTAGTGCAAAACCGGGACTAGCGGGAAACACCGGGGAGCTGTTTTTT.

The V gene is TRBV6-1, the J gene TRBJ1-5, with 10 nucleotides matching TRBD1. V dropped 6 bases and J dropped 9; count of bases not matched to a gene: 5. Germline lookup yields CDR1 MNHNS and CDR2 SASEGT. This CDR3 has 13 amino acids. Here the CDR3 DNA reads TGTGCCAGCAGGGGACAGGGGAGCTGGCCCCAGCATTTT. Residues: CASRGQGSWPQHF.

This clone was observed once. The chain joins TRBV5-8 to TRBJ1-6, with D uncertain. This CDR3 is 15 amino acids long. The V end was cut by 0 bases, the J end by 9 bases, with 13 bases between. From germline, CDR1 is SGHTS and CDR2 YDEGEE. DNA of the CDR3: TGTGCCAGCAGCTTGGCCTGGGTGCGACTTTCACCCCTCCACTTT. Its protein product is CASSLAWVRLSPLHF.

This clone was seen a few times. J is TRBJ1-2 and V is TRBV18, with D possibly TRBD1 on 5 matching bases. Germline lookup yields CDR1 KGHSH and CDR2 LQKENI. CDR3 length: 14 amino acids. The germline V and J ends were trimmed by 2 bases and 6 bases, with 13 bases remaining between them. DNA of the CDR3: TGTGCCAGCTCACCAAAAGGGACTGTGAATGGCTACACCTTC. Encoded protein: CASSPKGTVNGYTF. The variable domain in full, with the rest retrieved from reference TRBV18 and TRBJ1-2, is NAGVMQNPRHLVRRRGQEARLRCSPMKGHSHVYWYRQLPEEGLKFMVYLQKENIIDESGMPKERFSAEFPKEGPSILRIQQVVRGDSAAYFCASSPKGTVNGYTFGSGTRLTVV.